This TCR beta chain was sequenced for a study of post-analysis software for immune sequencing data. cDNA libraries for TCR beta contained unique molecular identifiers. TCRdb reprocessed the PCR reads via MiXCR and lists one record per CDR3 protein. The sample consists of hundreds of thousands of distinct CDR3 sequences, approximately 60% of them appearing once. The material sequenced was blood. The TCR sequence derives from a girl aged 2-10 years with multiple sclerosis.

The chain's CDR3 is CAISESKYERDGYTF. The DNA of the CDR3 is TGTGCCATCAGTGAGTCGAAGTATGAGCGGGATGGCTACACCTTC. The chain recombines TRBV10-3 with TRBJ1-2; D is undetermined. Looked up from germline, CDR1 is ENHRY and CDR2 is SYGVKD. The V gene lost 0 bases and the J gene lost 6 bases, with 14 bases spanning the gap. The CDR3 consists of 15 residues.